This TCR beta chain was recorded in a study of identical twins. Broader study findings: Carriage of fewer insertions was seen in abundant cord blood beta clonotypes, whereas memory repertoires showed none. Out-of-frame sharing of TCR alpha in monozygotic twins was underestimated by models. Invariant T cells like MAIT and iNKT could partly confound the zero-insertion analyses.

This clonotype has ten or more counts. Its cognate antigen is unknown. Germline CDR1 is MNHEY and CDR2 is SVGAGI. The length of the CDR3 is 14 residues. V lost 2 bases, J lost 0 bases, and 8 bases lay in between. Using its own MiXCR run on the 5' RACE reads, TCRdb lists one record per CDR3 protein. Found here are hundreds of thousands of distinct CDR3 sequences, 8% to 9.5% of them singletons; the top ten hold approximately 6.6%. This sample also belongs to another study, concerning yellow fever vaccine responses in identical twins.

The chain combines TRBV6-5 with TRBJ2-7; D ambiguous. The sequence derives from a woman aged 18 to 35 in good health. Sample: CD8+ T cells sorted from blood. This CDR3 is CASSYADPSYEQYF. Written as DNA, the CDR3 is TGTGCCAGCAGTTACGCGGACCCCTCCTACGAGCAGTACTTC.